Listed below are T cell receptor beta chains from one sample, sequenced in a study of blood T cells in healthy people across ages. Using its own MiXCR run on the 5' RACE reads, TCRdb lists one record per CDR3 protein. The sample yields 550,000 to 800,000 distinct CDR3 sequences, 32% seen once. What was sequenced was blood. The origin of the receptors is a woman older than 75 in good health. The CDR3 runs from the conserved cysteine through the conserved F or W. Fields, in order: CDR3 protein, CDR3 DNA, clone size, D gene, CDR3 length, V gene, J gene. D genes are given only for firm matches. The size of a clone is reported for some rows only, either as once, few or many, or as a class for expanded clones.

CDR3 protein: CASSPAGGGETQYF
CDR3 DNA: TGTGCCAGCAGCCCGGCTGGGGGGGGAGAGACCCAGTACTTC
clone size: many
D gene: TRBD2
CDR3 length: 14
V gene: TRBV7-2
J gene: TRBJ2-5

CDR3 protein: CSAPDRTVQETQYF
CDR3 DNA: TGCAGTGCTCCTGATCGGACTGTCCAAGAGACCCAGTACTTC
clone size: NA
D gene: NA
CDR3 length: 14
V gene: TRBV20-1
J gene: TRBJ2-5

CDR3 protein: CASGTNYGYTF
CDR3 DNA: TGTGCCAGCGGGACGAACTATGGCTACACCTTC
clone size: many
D gene: NA
CDR3 length: 11
V gene: TRBV6-5
J gene: TRBJ1-2

CDR3 protein: CASSQAGATANEKLFF
CDR3 DNA: TGCGCCAGCAGCCAAGCCGGGGCGACAGCAAATGAAAAACTGTTTTTT
clone size: few
D gene: NA
CDR3 length: 16
V gene: TRBV4-3
J gene: TRBJ1-4

CDR3 protein: CASSYSGGGRTEAFF
CDR3 DNA: TGTGCCAGCAGTTACTCAGGCGGGGGGCGCACTGAAGCTTTCTTT
clone size: few
D gene: NA
CDR3 length: 15
V gene: TRBV6-5
J gene: TRBJ1-1

CDR3 protein: CSASNSGQEPRETQFF
CDR3 DNA: TGCAGTGCAAGTAATTCGGGACAGGAACCAAGAGAGACCCAGTTCTTC
clone size: NA
D gene: TRBD1
CDR3 length: 16
V gene: TRBV20-1
J gene: TRBJ2-1

CDR3 protein: CASTSTSRLAPDEQFF
CDR3 DNA: TGTGCCAGCACTTCCACCTCCCGACTAGCGCCGGATGAGCAGTTCTTC
clone size: many
D gene: TRBD2
CDR3 length: 16
V gene: TRBV2
J gene: TRBJ2-1

CDR3 protein: CATSTSIQKQETQYF
CDR3 DNA: TGTGCCACCAGCACATCCATACAGAAACAAGAGACCCAGTACTTC
clone size: many
D gene: NA
CDR3 length: 15
V gene: TRBV15
J gene: TRBJ2-5

CDR3 protein: CASRRGGLTEAFF
CDR3 DNA: TGTGCCAGCAGACGGGGGGGGCTCACTGAAGCTTTCTTT
clone size: many
D gene: NA
CDR3 length: 13
V gene: TRBV6-5
J gene: TRBJ1-1

CDR3 protein: CASSQDMGLNAEAFF
CDR3 DNA: TGCGCCAGCAGCCAAGATATGGGATTGAACGCTGAAGCTTTCTTT
clone size: NA
D gene: NA
CDR3 length: 15
V gene: TRBV4-1
J gene: TRBJ1-1

CDR3 protein: CASSQGFGSEQFF
CDR3 DNA: TGTGCCAGCAGCCAAGGGTTTGGTTCTGAGCAGTTCTTC
clone size: many
D gene: NA
CDR3 length: 13
V gene: TRBV4-2
J gene: TRBJ2-1

CDR3 protein: CASSLDVLGGSWTEAFF
CDR3 DNA: TGTGCCAGCAGCTTAGATGTTTTGGGAGGGAGTTGGACTGAAGCTTTCTTT
clone size: NA
D gene: NA
CDR3 length: 17
V gene: TRBV7-9
J gene: TRBJ1-1

CDR3 protein: CASTEQGIYEQYF
CDR3 DNA: TGTGCCAGCACCGAACAGGGGATCTACGAGCAGTACTTC
clone size: many
D gene: TRBD1
CDR3 length: 13
V gene: TRBV5-6
J gene: TRBJ2-7

CDR3 protein: CASSYSTGSGQPQHF
CDR3 DNA: TGTGCCAGCAGTTACTCGACAGGGTCAGGCCAGCCCCAGCATTTT
clone size: many
D gene: TRBD1
CDR3 length: 15
V gene: TRBV6-2/TRBV6-3
J gene: TRBJ1-5

CDR3 protein: CASRIAGNGWYEQYF
CDR3 DNA: TGTGCCAGCAGAATAGCGGGGAATGGGTGGTATGAGCAGTACTTC
clone size: few
D gene: TRBD2
CDR3 length: 15
V gene: TRBV6-1
J gene: TRBJ2-5

CDR3 protein: CASSFRWYAVF
CDR3 DNA: TGTGCCAGCAGTTTTCGGTGGTACGCAGTATTT
clone size: NA
D gene: NA
CDR3 length: 11
V gene: TRBV12-3/TRBV12-4
J gene: TRBJ2-3

CDR3 protein: CASSDHRDFTDTQYF
CDR3 DNA: TGTGCCAGCAGCGACCACAGAGACTTCACAGATACGCAGTATTTT
clone size: many
D gene: NA
CDR3 length: 15
V gene: TRBV5-5
J gene: TRBJ2-3

CDR3 protein: CASKSPGQGAGSPLHF
CDR3 DNA: TGTGCCAGCAAATCACCGGGACAGGGGGCCGGTTCACCCCTCCACTTT
clone size: NA
D gene: TRBD1
CDR3 length: 16
V gene: TRBV6-2/TRBV6-3
J gene: TRBJ1-6

CDR3 protein: CASSSRAGFTDTQYF
CDR3 DNA: TGTGCCAGCAGCTCCCGAGCTGGGTTCACAGATACGCAGTATTTT
clone size: many
D gene: NA
CDR3 length: 15
V gene: TRBV7-9
J gene: TRBJ2-3

CDR3 protein: CASSPSGSGGPTGTDTQYF
CDR3 DNA: TGTGCCAGCAGTCCTTCAGGGAGCGGGGGACCCACAGGCACAGATACGCAGTATTTT
clone size: many
D gene: TRBD2
CDR3 length: 19
V gene: TRBV12-3/TRBV12-4
J gene: TRBJ2-3

CDR3 protein: CASSSRQGTNTEAFF
CDR3 DNA: TGTGCCAGCAGCTCTCGCCAGGGCACAAACACTGAAGCTTTCTTT
clone size: NA
D gene: NA
CDR3 length: 15
V gene: TRBV7-9
J gene: TRBJ1-1

CDR3 protein: CASSPLAGVSSYEQYF
CDR3 DNA: TGTGCCAGCTCCCCCCTAGCGGGGGTTAGCTCCTACGAGCAGTACTTC
clone size: NA
D gene: TRBD2
CDR3 length: 16
V gene: TRBV18
J gene: TRBJ2-7

CDR3 protein: CASGSSGSYEQYF
CDR3 DNA: TGCGCCAGCGGGAGTAGCGGGAGCTACGAGCAGTACTTC
clone size: NA
D gene: TRBD2
CDR3 length: 13
V gene: TRBV5-1
J gene: TRBJ2-7

CDR3 protein: CASSLDPRQGARGEQFF
CDR3 DNA: TGTGCCAGCAGCTTAGATCCGCGACAGGGGGCACGAGGTGAGCAGTTCTTC
clone size: many
D gene: TRBD1
CDR3 length: 17
V gene: TRBV11-3
J gene: TRBJ2-1

CDR3 protein: CASSLGTSADTQYF
CDR3 DNA: TGCGCCAGCAGCTTGGGGACAAGCGCAGATACGCAGTATTTT
clone size: many
D gene: NA
CDR3 length: 14
V gene: TRBV5-1
J gene: TRBJ2-3

CDR3 protein: CASSLASTGELFF
CDR3 DNA: TGCGCCAGCAGCTTGGCGAGCACCGGGGAGCTGTTTTTT
clone size: many
D gene: NA
CDR3 length: 13
V gene: TRBV5-1
J gene: TRBJ2-2

CDR3 protein: CSASAGLAEETQYF
CDR3 DNA: TGCAGTGCTAGCGCGGGACTAGCGGAAGAGACCCAGTACTTC
clone size: few
D gene: TRBD2
CDR3 length: 14
V gene: TRBV20-1
J gene: TRBJ2-5

CDR3 protein: CASRKRQGGNTEAFF
CDR3 DNA: TGTGCCAGCAGAAAGAGACAGGGAGGTAACACTGAAGCTTTCTTT
clone size: NA
D gene: TRBD1
CDR3 length: 15
V gene: TRBV6-5
J gene: TRBJ1-1

CDR3 protein: CASSWDSEFEQYF
CDR3 DNA: TGTGCCAGCAGTTGGGACTCCGAATTCGAGCAGTACTTC
clone size: many
D gene: NA
CDR3 length: 13
V gene: TRBV6-6
J gene: TRBJ2-7

CDR3 protein: CASSLTQGARDGYTF
CDR3 DNA: TGTGCCAGCAGCCTTACCCAGGGGGCCCGTGATGGCTACACCTTC
clone size: many
D gene: TRBD1
CDR3 length: 15
V gene: TRBV27
J gene: TRBJ1-2

CDR3 protein: CSVVPGAPSGEQYF
CDR3 DNA: TGCAGCGTTGTCCCGGGAGCCCCCTCGGGCGAGCAGTACTTC
clone size: few
D gene: NA
CDR3 length: 14
V gene: TRBV29-1
J gene: TRBJ2-7

CDR3 protein: CSVEPTQVRNTEAFF
CDR3 DNA: TGCAGCGTTGAACCTACACAGGTTCGGAACACTGAAGCTTTCTTT
clone size: NA
D gene: NA
CDR3 length: 15
V gene: TRBV29-1
J gene: TRBJ1-1

CDR3 protein: CASSFNTGSGNTIYF
CDR3 DNA: TGTGCCAGCAGCTTCAATACAGGGTCTGGAAACACCATATATTTT
clone size: NA
D gene: NA
CDR3 length: 15
V gene: TRBV7-9
J gene: TRBJ1-3

CDR3 protein: CASSQEGDAEAFF
CDR3 DNA: TGTGCCAGTTCCCAGGAGGGGGACGCTGAAGCTTTCTTT
clone size: NA
D gene: NA
CDR3 length: 13
V gene: TRBV11-3
J gene: TRBJ1-1

CDR3 protein: CASSQDLREGAFF
CDR3 DNA: TGCGCCAGCAGCCAAGATTTAAGGGAAGGAGCTTTCTTT
clone size: NA
D gene: NA
CDR3 length: 13
V gene: TRBV4-1
J gene: TRBJ1-1

CDR3 protein: CASSEAWETLTREDTQYF
CDR3 DNA: TGTGCCAGCAGTGAAGCGTGGGAGACCCTAACACGGGAAGATACGCAGTATTTT
clone size: NA
D gene: NA
CDR3 length: 18
V gene: TRBV2
J gene: TRBJ2-3

CDR3 protein: CASSLGQGEYNEQFF
CDR3 DNA: TGCGCCAGCAGCTTGGGACAGGGTGAATACAATGAGCAGTTCTTC
clone size: many
D gene: TRBD1
CDR3 length: 15
V gene: TRBV5-1
J gene: TRBJ2-1

CDR3 protein: CAGSLEGSFIYGYTF
CDR3 DNA: TGCGCCGGCAGCTTGGAGGGGAGTTTCATCTATGGCTACACCTTC
clone size: NA
D gene: NA
CDR3 length: 15
V gene: TRBV5-1
J gene: TRBJ1-2

CDR3 protein: CASSLRDRGHEQFF
CDR3 DNA: TGCGCCAGCAGCTTAAGGGACAGGGGTCATGAGCAGTTCTTC
clone size: NA
D gene: TRBD1
CDR3 length: 14
V gene: TRBV5-1
J gene: TRBJ2-1

CDR3 protein: CASSPFTLTGGTDTQYF
CDR3 DNA: TGTGCCAGCAGTCCATTCACTTTGACAGGGGGAACAGATACGCAGTATTTT
clone size: many
D gene: TRBD1
CDR3 length: 17
V gene: TRBV27
J gene: TRBJ2-3

CDR3 protein: CASSYAGGRNTQYF
CDR3 DNA: TGTGCCAGCAGTTACGCGGGGGGGAGGAATACGCAGTATTTT
clone size: few
D gene: TRBD2
CDR3 length: 14
V gene: TRBV27
J gene: TRBJ2-3

CDR3 protein: CASSVADRGNQPQHF
CDR3 DNA: TGTGCCAGCAGCGTAGCGGACAGGGGTAATCAGCCCCAGCATTTT
clone size: few
D gene: TRBD1
CDR3 length: 15
V gene: TRBV9
J gene: TRBJ1-5

CDR3 protein: CASSQRGFAVAFF
CDR3 DNA: TGCGCCAGCAGCCAGAGGGGGTTCGCAGTAGCTTTCTTT
clone size: many
D gene: NA
CDR3 length: 13
V gene: TRBV4-1
J gene: TRBJ1-1

CDR3 protein: CATSRKRTENNEQFF
CDR3 DNA: TGTGCCACCAGCAGAAAAAGGACAGAAAACAATGAGCAGTTCTTC
clone size: many
D gene: NA
CDR3 length: 15
V gene: TRBV15
J gene: TRBJ2-1

CDR3 protein: CAISGNPGDTQYF
CDR3 DNA: TGTGCCATCAGTGGGAACCCGGGGGATACGCAGTATTTT
clone size: many
D gene: NA
CDR3 length: 13
V gene: TRBV10-3
J gene: TRBJ2-3

CDR3 protein: CASSLQGLNSPLHF
CDR3 DNA: TGCGCCAGCAGCTTACAGGGTCTAAATTCACCCCTCCACTTT
clone size: many
D gene: NA
CDR3 length: 14
V gene: TRBV5-1
J gene: TRBJ1-6

CDR3 protein: CATSDSIGTGLNEQFF
CDR3 DNA: TGTGCCACCAGTGATTCTATCGGGACAGGGCTCAATGAACAGTTCTTC
clone size: NA
D gene: TRBD1
CDR3 length: 16
V gene: TRBV24-1
J gene: TRBJ2-1

CDR3 protein: CSARDRGRGTSYTQYF
CDR3 DNA: TGCAGTGCTAGAGATCGAGGGCGGGGGACATCGTATACGCAGTATTTT
clone size: many
D gene: NA
CDR3 length: 16
V gene: TRBV20-1
J gene: TRBJ2-3

CDR3 protein: CASSHVGQVGANVLTF
CDR3 DNA: TGTGCCAGCAGCCATGTGGGACAGGTTGGGGCCAACGTCCTGACTTTC
clone size: many
D gene: TRBD1
CDR3 length: 16
V gene: TRBV4-2
J gene: TRBJ2-6

CDR3 protein: CASSFDRRDQETQYF
CDR3 DNA: TGTGCCAGCAGTTTTGACAGGAGGGACCAAGAGACCCAGTACTTC
clone size: few
D gene: NA
CDR3 length: 15
V gene: TRBV12-3/TRBV12-4
J gene: TRBJ2-5

CDR3 protein: CASSSQTGVEYEQYF
CDR3 DNA: TGTGCCAGCAGCTCCCAGACAGGGGTGGAATACGAGCAGTACTTC
clone size: NA
D gene: TRBD1
CDR3 length: 15
V gene: TRBV7-9
J gene: TRBJ2-7

CDR3 protein: CASSLTNKNTEAFF
CDR3 DNA: TGTGCCAGCAGCTTAACTAACAAGAACACTGAAGCTTTCTTT
clone size: NA
D gene: NA
CDR3 length: 14
V gene: TRBV7-2
J gene: TRBJ1-1

CDR3 protein: CASSLQGGYQETQYF
CDR3 DNA: TGTGCCAGCAGTTTACAAGGGGGCTACCAAGAGACCCAGTACTTC
clone size: many
D gene: TRBD1
CDR3 length: 15
V gene: TRBV12-3/TRBV12-4
J gene: TRBJ2-5

CDR3 protein: CASSPRQGANNEQFF
CDR3 DNA: TGTGCCAGCAGTCCACGACAGGGGGCGAACAATGAGCAGTTCTTC
clone size: many
D gene: TRBD1
CDR3 length: 15
V gene: TRBV12-3/TRBV12-4
J gene: TRBJ2-1

CDR3 protein: CASSRRLASRPGNEQFF
CDR3 DNA: TGTGCCAGCAGCCGCCGACTAGCGTCACGCCCAGGCAATGAGCAGTTCTTC
clone size: NA
D gene: TRBD2
CDR3 length: 17
V gene: TRBV3-1
J gene: TRBJ2-1

CDR3 protein: CASSQKGPADEQYF
CDR3 DNA: TGTGCCAGCAGCCAAAAGGGGCCGGCGGACGAGCAGTACTTC
clone size: many
D gene: NA
CDR3 length: 14
V gene: TRBV3-1
J gene: TRBJ2-7

CDR3 protein: CASSLQPAKVTEAFF
CDR3 DNA: TGTGCCAGCAGCTTACAGCCAGCTAAGGTCACTGAAGCTTTCTTT
clone size: NA
D gene: NA
CDR3 length: 15
V gene: TRBV7-2
J gene: TRBJ1-1

CDR3 protein: CASSQGRSPTYEQYF
CDR3 DNA: TGTGCCAGCAGCCAGGGCAGGAGCCCTACCTACGAGCAGTACTTC
clone size: many
D gene: NA
CDR3 length: 15
V gene: TRBV3-1
J gene: TRBJ2-7

CDR3 protein: CASGDDGDEQYF
CDR3 DNA: TGTGCCAGCGGCGATGACGGGGACGAGCAGTACTTC
clone size: many
D gene: NA
CDR3 length: 12
V gene: TRBV2
J gene: TRBJ2-7

CDR3 protein: CSLREGLEQYF
CDR3 DNA: TGCAGTCTGCGGGAGGGCCTCGAGCAGTACTTC
clone size: NA
D gene: TRBD2
CDR3 length: 11
V gene: TRBV20-1
J gene: TRBJ2-7